These 25 T cell receptor beta chains were sequenced from one sample in a study of cytomegalovirus exposure and HLA in healthy donors. PCR used 60 Vbeta primers and 13 Jbeta primers. Repertoires were generated with immunoSEQ multiplex PCR, while TCRdb's copy carries only in-frame clones and drops some. The table lists roughly 200,000 clones, roughly 80% of them singletons, with less than 2% in the top ten. The specimen was PBMCs. These receptors came from a man aged 45 to 65 in good health and CMV-seronegative.

The chain carries TRBV18 and TRBJ2-7, with 10 nucleotides matching TRBD2. Germline trimming cut 3 bases from V and 4 bases from J; bases unmatched to any gene: 6. Germline CDR1 reads KGHSH; CDR2 reads LQKENI. The CDR3 spans 15 residues. CDR3 amino acids: CASSPRLAGEYEQYF. CDR3 sequence (DNA): TGTGCCAGCTCACCCCGGCTAGCGGGAGAGTACGAGCAGTACTTC.

V usage is TRBV7-9 and J usage is TRBJ2-3; the match to TRBD2 covers 14 bases. CDR3 length: 17 residues. J lost 2 bases, V lost 5 bases, and 6 bases had no gene match. Germline CDR1 reads SEHNR; CDR2 reads FQNEAQ (reference sequence). In DNA form, the CDR3 reads TGTGCCAGCAGCGGGACTAGCGGGAGAGGTGTCACAGATACGCAGTATTTT. It specifies CASSGTSGRGVTDTQYF.

This chain joins TRBV9 and TRBJ1-3; the match to TRBD1 covers 7 bases. Trimming at V came to 2 bases and at J to 3 bases, leaving 5 bases not matched to a gene. Germline CDR1 reads SGDLS; CDR2 reads YYNGEE. This CDR3 has 15 residues. The CDR3 protein is CASSVDRARGNTIYF. The CDR3 DNA follows: TGTGCCAGCAGCGTCGACAGGGCCCGTGGAAACACCATATATTTT.

The CDR3 loop reads CASSSGVANTGELFF. The CDR3 coding sequence is TGTGCCAGCAGTTCAGGGGTCGCGAACACCGGGGAGCTGTTTTTT. The V call is TRBV27, the J call TRBJ2-2; D perhaps matches TRBD1 (6 bases). From germline, CDR1 is MNHEY and CDR2 SMNVEV (reference sequence). This CDR3 contains 15 residues. Deletions cut 4 bases from V and 0 bases from J, with 9 bases between.

The rearrangement joins TRBV7-9 to TRBJ2-2; 9 bases map to TRBD2. This CDR3 contains 16 residues. CDR1 and CDR2 (germline): SEHNR, FQNEAQ (reference sequence). V shed 4 bases, J shed 2 bases, and the junction held 5 bases outside the gene matches. The CDR3 loop is CASSSLAGANTGELFF. In nucleotides, the CDR3 is TGTGCCAGCAGCTCCTTAGCGGGAGCCAACACCGGGGAGCTGTTTTTT.

The V call is TRBV11-2, the J call TRBJ2-7; D might be TRBD1 (6 bases). In germline, CDR1 is SGHAT, CDR2 FQNNGV. CDR3 length: 13 amino acids. The V end was cut by 3 bases, the J end by 2 bases, with 8 bases between. Here the CDR3 reads CASSFGQPYEQYF. The DNA for the CDR3 is TGTGCCAGCAGCTTCGGACAGCCCTACGAGCAGTACTTC.

The DNA of the CDR3 is TGTGCCAGCTCACCACTCTCTCCCCAGGCGGGGGTGGGCTACGAGCAGTACTTC. This codes for CASSPLSPQAGVGYEQYF. The chain has TRBV18 and TRBJ2-7; TRBD2 aligns across 7 bases. V trimming: 1 base; J trimming: 3 bases; junction bases outside the gene matches: 15. CDR3 length: 18 residues. The germline gives CDR1 KGHSH, CDR2 LQKENI. Looking up the rest from reference TRBV18 and TRBJ2-7 gives the full variable domain: NAGVMQNPRHLVRRRGQEARLRCSPMKGHSHVYWYRQLPEEGLKFMVYLQKENIIDESGMPKERFSAEFPKEGPSILRIQQVVRGDSAAYFCASSPLSPQAGVGYEQYFGPGTRLTVT.

The chain is built from TRBV6-1 and TRBJ2-3, with 11 bases fitting TRBD2. Germline loops: CDR1 MNHNS, CDR2 SASEGT. This CDR3 has 15 amino acids. With 6 bases clipped from V and 5 bases from J, the junction kept 7 bases outside the gene matches. CDR3: CASRETSGSIDTQYF. The CDR3 DNA follows: TGTGCCAGCAGGGAAACTAGCGGGAGTATAGATACGCAGTATTTT.

The gene calls are TRBV11-2 and TRBJ2-2; a weak D match, TRBD2 (5 bases). Between the trimmed V and J ends, which lost 2 bases and 5 bases, there was a span of 12 bases. There are 15 residues in the CDR3. The germline CDR1 and CDR2 sequences are SGHAT and FQNNGV. The CDR3 nucleotides are TGTGCCAGCAGCTTAACGGGGAGTCGGACCGGGGAGCTGTTTTTT. Amino acids: CASSLTGSRTGELFF.

This chain links TRBV5-1 with TRBJ2-7; D gene uncertain. This CDR3 has 12 residues. Germline V gene lookup returns CDR1 SGHRS and CDR2 YFSETQ. V lost 1 base to trimming and J lost 2 bases, with 4 bases between them. DNA of the CDR3: TGCGCCAGCAGCTTGACAGCCTACGAGCAGTACTTC. Translated, it gives CASSLTAYEQYF.

V gene TRBV7-9 combines with J gene TRBJ1-1; 8 bases are a match to TRBD1. Germline V gene data show CDR1 as SEHNR and CDR2 as FQNEAQ (reference sequence). Unmatched junction bases numbered 9, after V lost 1 base and J lost 5 bases. The CDR3 runs to 16 residues. The CDR3: CASSLGSGGLGTEAFF. CDR3 in DNA: TGTGCCAGCAGCTTAGGGTCAGGGGGCTTGGGTACTGAAGCTTTCTTT.

The rearrangement joins TRBV14 to TRBJ2-6; D remains unclear. Per the germline V gene, CDR1 is SGHDN and CDR2 is FVKESK. Trimming left V 0 bases short and J 4 bases short, with 10 bases between. The CDR3 totals 16 residues. The CDR3 is CASSQDRGYGANVLTF. For the CDR3, the DNA is TGTGCCAGCAGCCAAGATCGAGGTTACGGGGCCAACGTCCTGACTTTC. The full variable domain, with the rest looked up from reference TRBV14 and TRBJ2-6, is EAGVTQFPSHSVIEKGQTVTLRCDPISGHDNLYWYRRVMGKEIKFLLHFVKESKQDESGMPNNRFLAERTGGTYSTLKVQPAELEDSGVYFCASSQDRGYGANVLTFGAGSRLTVL.

This sequence joins TRBV6-4 and TRBJ2-1; 9 bases are shared with TRBD2. There are 15 residues in the CDR3. Germline V gene data show CDR1 as MRHNA and CDR2 as SNTAGT. V was clipped by 6 bases and J by 8 bases; unmatched bases: 11. The CDR3 nucleotides are TGTGCCAGCAGCCCCGGGGGTAGCGGGAGAGATGAGCAGTTCTTC. The encoded protein is CASSPGGSGRDEQFF.

CDR3: CASSPRRVGDQPQHF. CDR3 bases: TGTGCCAGCAGCCCCAGGAGGGTTGGGGATCAGCCCCAGCATTTT. This sequence joins TRBV6-5 and TRBJ1-5; D uncertain. CDR3 length: 15 residues. V was clipped by 6 bases and J by 5 bases, with 17 bases between them. Germline CDR1 is MNHEY and CDR2 is SVGAGI.

The chain's CDR3 is CASTMTGVEKLFF. The CDR3 DNA reads TGTGCCAGCACTATGACAGGGGTTGAAAAACTGTTTTTT. The genes are TRBV28 and TRBJ1-4; 8 positions agree with TRBD1. Trimming at V came to 7 bases and at J to 7 bases, leaving 5 bases not matched to a gene. The CDR3 length is 13 residues. The V gene's germline CDR1 is MDHEN and CDR2 SYDVKM.

V and J are TRBV28 and TRBJ1-2; unclear D gene. Trimming removed 5 bases at V and 7 bases at J, with 20 bases between. CDR1 and CDR2 from the germline V gene are MDHEN and SYDVKM. There are 15 residues in the CDR3. The CDR3 nucleotides read TGTGCCAGCAGTACCGACCCGACTCCCGGAGTTGGCTACACCTTC. It translates to CASSTDPTPGVGYTF.

This chain joins TRBV5-4 and TRBJ2-5; no clear D gene. CDR3 length: 14 residues. Trimming took off 0 bases at V and 2 bases at J, with 8 bases between the two ends. Germline V gene data show CDR1 as SGHNT and CDR2 as YYREEE (reference sequence). CDR3 residues: CASSLASRQETQYF. The CDR3 nucleotides are TGTGCCAGCAGCTTGGCTAGTAGACAAGAGACCCAGTACTTC. Full variable domain (rest looked up from reference TRBV5-4 and TRBJ2-5): ETGVTQSPTHLIKTRGQQVTLRCSSQSGHNTVSWYQQALGQGPQFIFQYYREEENGRGNFPPRFSGLQFPNYSSELNVNALELDDSALYLCASSLASRQETQYFGPGTRLLVL.

In this sample, this clone turned up a few times. This chain connects TRBV4-2 to TRBJ2-7; tentatively, D is TRBD2 (6 bases). The CDR3 has 14 residues. The germline V and J ends were trimmed by 1 base and 2 bases, with 9 bases remaining between them. The germline V gene has CDR1 LGHNA and CDR2 YNFKEQ. Here the CDR3 reads CASSQVLAAYEQYF. CDR3 coding DNA: TGTGCCAGCAGCCAAGTTTTAGCGGCCTACGAGCAGTACTTC.

The chain is built from TRBV11-2 and TRBJ2-1, with 7 bases that match TRBD1. CDR1 is SGHAT and CDR2 is FQNNGV in the germline V gene. The CDR3 is 15 amino acids. Unmatched junction bases numbered 7, after V lost 4 bases and J lost 4 bases. The CDR3 bases are TGTGCCAGCAGCTCACACGGGGACAGTTACAATGAGCAGTTCTTC. This sequence encodes CASSSHGDSYNEQFF.

This clone was picked up a small number of times. The chain is built from TRBV5-1 and TRBJ2-1; TRBD2 matches 12 bases. The CDR3 length is 16 residues. Germline CDR1 and CDR2: SGHRS and YFSETQ. The junction had 4 bases not matched to a gene; V was cut back by 4 bases and J by 2 bases. CDR3 in DNA: TGCGCCAGCAGCACCACTAGCGGGAGGCCCTACAATGAGCAGTTCTTC. The encoded protein is CASSTTSGRPYNEQFF.

This rearrangement joins TRBV27 to TRBJ2-1; TRBD1 is a possible D gene (6 bases). CDR1 and CDR2 from the germline V gene are MNHEY and SMNVEV (reference sequence). The V gene lost 1 base and the J gene lost 6 bases, with 16 bases spanning the gap. This CDR3 is built from 16 residues. CDR3: CASSLWGPIKGNEQFF. CDR3 in DNA: TGTGCCAGCAGTTTATGGGGGCCCATAAAGGGCAATGAGCAGTTCTTC.

This rearrangement joins TRBV12-5 to TRBJ2-2; 8 nucleotides match TRBD2. Looked up from germline, CDR1 is LGHNT and CDR2 is FRNRAP. The CDR3 is 17 residues long. Trimming took 5 bases from V and 3 from J; bases not matched to a gene: 11. The CDR3 sequence is CASGVRGAGAHTGELFF. Written as DNA, the CDR3 is TGTGCTAGTGGTGTCCGGGGAGCGGGAGCGCACACCGGGGAGCTGTTTTTT.

This clone was counted a few times. This sequence joins TRBV27 and TRBJ1-5; TRBD1 aligns across 10 bases. Germline V gives CDR1 MNHEY, CDR2 SMNVEV (reference sequence). The length of the CDR3 is 14 residues. The CDR3 DNA reads TGTGCATCTCGACAGGGGGCTAGCAATCAGCCCCAGCATTTT. Protein sequence: CASRQGASNQPQHF.

In this sample, this clone turned up once. V gene TRBV18 combines with J gene TRBJ2-1; D is unresolved. The CDR3 length is 14 residues. The V and J ends lost 1 base and 0 bases respectively, with 4 bases between them. Germline lookup yields CDR1 KGHSH and CDR2 LQKENI. The CDR3 sequence is CASSPQSSYNEQFF. CDR3 in DNA: TGTGCCAGCTCACCACAGAGCTCCTACAATGAGCAGTTCTTC.

The chain employs TRBV6-5 and TRBJ2-3; D not resolved. Germline CDR1 MNHEY, CDR2 SVGAGI. The CDR3 spans 13 residues. V was trimmed by 8 bases and J by 5 bases, leaving 14 bases between them. DNA of the CDR3: TGTGCCAGCCGCTTCCGAGTGAGAGATACGCAGTATTTT. It translates to CASRFRVRDTQYF.